This TCR beta chain emerged from a study of Ad26.COV2.S vaccination and SARS-CoV-2 variants. About the research overall: Ad26.COV2.S, an intramuscular injection, was given once or twice 56 days apart. Notes on the study in general: Vaccine recipients surpassed placebo recipients in spike-specific TCR breadth.

Details on this clone: What it binds is unknown.

The CDR3 length is 16 residues. The ends lost 5 bases at V and 4 bases at J; junction bases unmatched: 9. Germline V gives CDR1 MRHNA, CDR2 SNTAGT. Clones were read by immunoSEQ multiplex PCR, and TCRdb kept only the in-frame ones, dropping some. The sample comprises 350,000 to 450,000 clones, 80% to 90% of which are singletons, and around 3.5% rests with the top ten. As to treatment: some 20 received Ad26.COV2.S at low or high dose, single or two shots; a few received placebo; per-sample allocation not given. Repertoires come from day 63 after the first vaccine or placebo injection. The TCR was taken from a person between 18 and 65 years old who received the Ad26.COV2.S COVID-19 vaccine or a placebo. The rearrangement joins TRBV6-4 to TRBJ2-7, with 12 bases lining up with TRBD2. The material sequenced was peripheral blood, taken in a trial of Ad26.COV2.S vaccine versus placebo. The CDR3 DNA reads TGTGCCAGCAGTCTCGGACTAGCGGGGCGAGTGTACGAGCAGTACTTC. Its protein product is CASSLGLAGRVYEQYF.